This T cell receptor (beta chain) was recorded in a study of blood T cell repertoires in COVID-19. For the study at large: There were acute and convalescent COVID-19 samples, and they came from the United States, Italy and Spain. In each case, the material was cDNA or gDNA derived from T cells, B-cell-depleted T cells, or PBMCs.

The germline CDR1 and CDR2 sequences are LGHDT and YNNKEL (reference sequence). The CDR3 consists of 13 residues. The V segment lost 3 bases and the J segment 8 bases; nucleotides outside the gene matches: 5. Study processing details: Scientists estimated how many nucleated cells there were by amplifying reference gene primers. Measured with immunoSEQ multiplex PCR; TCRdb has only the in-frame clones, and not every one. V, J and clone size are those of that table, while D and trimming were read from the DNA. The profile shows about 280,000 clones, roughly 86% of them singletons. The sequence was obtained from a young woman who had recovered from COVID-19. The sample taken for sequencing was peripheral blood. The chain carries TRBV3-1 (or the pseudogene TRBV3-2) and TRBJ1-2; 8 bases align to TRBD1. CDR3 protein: CASSHIQGGGYTF. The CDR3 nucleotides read TGTGCCAGCAGCCACATACAGGGGGGAGGCTACACCTTC.